This T cell receptor (beta chain) was identified in a study of blood T cell repertoires in COVID-19. Study as a whole: Collection of acute and convalescent COVID-19 samples took place in the United States, Italy and Spain. From T cells, B-cell-depleted T cells, or PBMCs came the material, which was cDNA or gDNA.

Germline V gene lookup returns CDR1 MNHEY and CDR2 SVGAGI. The length of the CDR3 is 15 residues. The V end lost 5 bases, the J end lost 1 base, and 11 bases lay between the germline ends. The authors' processing: Amplification of reference gene primers provided the estimated nucleated cell counts. Assay: immunoSEQ multiplex PCR; the TCRdb copy retains only in-frame clones and omits some. V, J and clone size reflect that table, while D and trimming were determined from the DNA. The repertoire includes a few hundred thousand clones, around 79% of them detected once, and around 3.4% sits in the top ten.

The V gene is TRBV6-5, the J gene TRBJ2-2; possible D gene TRBD2, 6 bases. The sequencing sample was made of peripheral blood. This TCR derives from a woman at least 80 years old with acute or convalescent COVID-19. The CDR3 is CASSRAGRNTGELFF. The CDR3, as DNA: TGTGCCAGCAGTCGGGCCGGGAGGAACACCGGGGAGCTGTTTTTT.